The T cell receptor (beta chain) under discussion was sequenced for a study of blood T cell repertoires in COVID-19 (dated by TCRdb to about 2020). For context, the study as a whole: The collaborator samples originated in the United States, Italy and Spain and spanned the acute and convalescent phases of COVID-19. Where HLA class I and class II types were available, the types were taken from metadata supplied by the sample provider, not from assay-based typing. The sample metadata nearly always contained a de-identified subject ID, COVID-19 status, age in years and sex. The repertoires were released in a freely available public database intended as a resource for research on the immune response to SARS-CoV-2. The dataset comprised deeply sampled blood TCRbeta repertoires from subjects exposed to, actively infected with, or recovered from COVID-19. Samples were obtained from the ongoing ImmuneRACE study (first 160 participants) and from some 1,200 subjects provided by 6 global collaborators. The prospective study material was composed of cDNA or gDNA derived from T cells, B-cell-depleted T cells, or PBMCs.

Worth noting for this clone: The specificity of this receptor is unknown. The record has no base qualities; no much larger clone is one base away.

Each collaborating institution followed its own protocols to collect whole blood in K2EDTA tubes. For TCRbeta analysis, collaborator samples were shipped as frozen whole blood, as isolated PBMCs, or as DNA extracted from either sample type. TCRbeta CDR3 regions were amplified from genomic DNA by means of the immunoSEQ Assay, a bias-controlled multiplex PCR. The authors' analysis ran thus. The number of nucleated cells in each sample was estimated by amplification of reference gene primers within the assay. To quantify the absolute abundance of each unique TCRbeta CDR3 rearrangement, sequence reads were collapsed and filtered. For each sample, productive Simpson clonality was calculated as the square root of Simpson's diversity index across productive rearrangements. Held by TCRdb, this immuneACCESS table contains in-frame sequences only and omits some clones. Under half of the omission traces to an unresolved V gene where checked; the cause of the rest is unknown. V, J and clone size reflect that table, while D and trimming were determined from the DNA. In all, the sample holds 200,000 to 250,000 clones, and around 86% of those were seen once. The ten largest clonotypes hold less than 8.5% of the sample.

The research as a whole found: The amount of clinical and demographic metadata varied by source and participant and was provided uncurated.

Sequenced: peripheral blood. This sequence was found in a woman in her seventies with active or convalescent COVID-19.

In nucleotides, the sequence is TGTGCCAGCAGTGAATCCGGGGGGAGGCTGAACTATGGCTACACCTTC. This codes for CASSESGGRLNYGYTF. The chain is assembled from TRBV6-1 and TRBJ1-2; tentative D gene TRBD1, with 5 bases matching. CDR1 and CDR2 are read off the germline V gene as MNHNS and SASEGT. The junction shows trimming of 2 bases on V and 2 bases on J, plus 15 bases between the germline ends. The CDR3 has 16 amino acids, counting the end cysteine and phenylalanine. Of the read, only the CDR3 DNA is kept; its 48 bases are in frame from base 1.